These T cell receptor beta chains were read from a single sample in a study of blood T cell repertoires in COVID-19. Assay used: immunoSEQ multiplex PCR; TCRdb lists only in-frame clones, some missing. This table holds fewer than 300,000 clones, approximately 90% found once. The sample taken for sequencing was peripheral blood. These receptor sequences come from a woman aged 25 to 39 with COVID-19, enrolled during active disease. The CDR3 runs from the conserved cysteine through the conserved F or W. D genes are given only for firm matches. The size entry is marked missing in some rows and otherwise reads once, few, many or a size class.

j_gene: TRBJ1-2; v_gene: TRBV29-1; abundance: -; d_gene: TRBD1; CDR3nt: TGCAGCGTTATGACAGGGGTTTATGGCTACACCTTC; CDR3aa: CSVMTGVYGYTF
j_gene: TRBJ1-2; v_gene: TRBV29-1; abundance: -; d_gene: TRBD1; CDR3nt: TGCAGCGTTGGACGATGGGACAGGTCTGGCTACACCTTC; CDR3aa: CSVGRWDRSGYTF
j_gene: TRBJ2-3; v_gene: TRBV5-1; abundance: -; d_gene: -; CDR3nt: TGCGCCAGCAGCCCGGGAAGAGGGTGGACAGATACGCAGTATTTT; CDR3aa: CASSPGRGWTDTQYF
j_gene: TRBJ2-5; v_gene: TRBV7-6; abundance: once; d_gene: TRBD1; CDR3nt: TGTGCCAGCAGCCTACAAGGACAGGGTGGTATCGAAGAGACCCAGTACTTC; CDR3aa: CASSLQGQGGIEETQYF
j_gene: TRBJ1-1; v_gene: TRBV4-2; abundance: -; d_gene: -; CDR3nt: TGTGCCAGCAGCCAGGACATTTTGACTGAAGCTTTCTTT; CDR3aa: CASSQDILTEAFF
j_gene: TRBJ1-6; v_gene: TRBV4-1; abundance: -; d_gene: TRBD1; CDR3nt: TGCGCCAGCACCGGCGGACAGGGGAGGCGGAATTCACCCCTCCACTTT; CDR3aa: CASTGGQGRRNSPLHF
j_gene: TRBJ2-7; v_gene: TRBV11-2; abundance: -; d_gene: TRBD1; CDR3nt: TGTGCCAGCAGCTTAGGGACAGGGGGATTTTACGAGCAGTACTTC; CDR3aa: CASSLGTGGFYEQYF
j_gene: TRBJ1-1; v_gene: TRBV6-1; abundance: many; d_gene: -; CDR3nt: TGTGCCAGCAGTGAAGAATTGGGGGGGGGCACTGAAGCTTTCTTT; CDR3aa: CASSEELGGGTEAFF
j_gene: TRBJ1-5; v_gene: TRBV19; abundance: -; d_gene: TRBD1; CDR3nt: TGTGCCAGTAGTCTGGGGACAGGGCGCAGCAATCAGCCCCAGCATTTT; CDR3aa: CASSLGTGRSNQPQHF
j_gene: TRBJ2-5; v_gene: TRBV19; abundance: -; d_gene: -; CDR3nt: TGTGCCAGTAGTATCCGAGGGTTCGGAGAGACCCAGTACTTC; CDR3aa: CASSIRGFGETQYF
j_gene: TRBJ1-2; v_gene: TRBV15; abundance: -; d_gene: TRBD1; CDR3nt: TGTGCCACCAGCAACGACAGGGGGCGGGTCGGCTACACCTTC; CDR3aa: CATSNDRGRVGYTF
j_gene: TRBJ1-1; v_gene: TRBV3-1/TRBV3-2; abundance: few; d_gene: -; CDR3nt: TGTGCCAGCAGCCAAGACAGATGGAACACTGAAGCTTTCTTT; CDR3aa: CASSQDRWNTEAFF
j_gene: TRBJ2-7; v_gene: TRBV19; abundance: -; d_gene: -; CDR3nt: TGTGCCAGTGGACGTGGGGCTGAATCCTACGAGCAGTACTTC; CDR3aa: CASGRGAESYEQYF
j_gene: TRBJ2-7; v_gene: TRBV30; abundance: -; d_gene: -; CDR3nt: TGTGCCTGGAGTGCAGGATCCTACGAGCAGTACTTC; CDR3aa: CAWSAGSYEQYF
j_gene: TRBJ1-2; v_gene: TRBV3-1/TRBV3-2; abundance: -; d_gene: -; CDR3nt: TGTGCCAGCAGCCAAGATGGGGGAGGGACCTTCTATGGCTACACCTTC; CDR3aa: CASSQDGGGTFYGYTF
j_gene: TRBJ2-7; v_gene: TRBV19; abundance: -; d_gene: -; CDR3nt: TGTGCCAGTAGTAGGGGAGCGTTCTCCTACGAGCAGTACTTC; CDR3aa: CASSRGAFSYEQYF
j_gene: TRBJ1-2; v_gene: TRBV12-3/TRBV12-4; abundance: -; d_gene: -; CDR3nt: TGTGCCAGCCTAGCCGGGGGTCCCTATGGCTACACCTTC; CDR3aa: CASLAGGPYGYTF
j_gene: TRBJ1-2; v_gene: TRBV19; abundance: -; d_gene: -; CDR3nt: TGTGCCAGTACGGGGGTGGTCGACTTCTATGGCTACACCTTC; CDR3aa: CASTGVVDFYGYTF
j_gene: TRBJ2-3; v_gene: TRBV5-1; abundance: -; d_gene: -; CDR3nt: TGCGCCAGCAGCGAAGGGGGGGATTTGGATACGCAGTATTTT; CDR3aa: CASSEGGDLDTQYF
j_gene: TRBJ1-5; v_gene: TRBV19; abundance: -; d_gene: TRBD1; CDR3nt: TGTGCCAGTAGACCAGGGACAGGGATTTTAGGCAATCAGCCCCAGCATTTT; CDR3aa: CASRPGTGILGNQPQHF
j_gene: TRBJ1-2; v_gene: TRBV19; abundance: -; d_gene: -; CDR3nt: TGTGCCAGTAGAACCTCGGCAGAGGAGTTTAGATATGGCTACACCTTC; CDR3aa: CASRTSAEEFRYGYTF
j_gene: TRBJ1-5; v_gene: TRBV11-2; abundance: -; d_gene: -; CDR3nt: TGTGCCAGCAGCTTAAACCTCGGGGAGCCCCAGCATTTT; CDR3aa: CASSLNLGEPQHF
j_gene: TRBJ2-2; v_gene: TRBV5-1; abundance: -; d_gene: TRBD1; CDR3nt: TGCGCCAGCAGCTTTACAGGGGCGAACACCGGGGAGCTGTTTTTT; CDR3aa: CASSFTGANTGELFF
j_gene: TRBJ1-5; v_gene: TRBV19; abundance: -; d_gene: TRBD1; CDR3nt: TGTGCCAGTATGAGGGACAGGGATCAGCCCCAGCATTTT; CDR3aa: CASMRDRDQPQHF
j_gene: TRBJ1-2; v_gene: TRBV21-1; abundance: -; d_gene: -; CDR3nt: TGTGCCAGCAGCAAAATAGAACCGGGACAGCTTTATGGCTACACCTTC; CDR3aa: CASSKIEPGQLYGYTF
j_gene: TRBJ2-7; v_gene: TRBV29-1; abundance: -; d_gene: TRBD1; CDR3nt: TGCAGCGTTGAGGGACAGGGCGAATACGAGCAGTACTTC; CDR3aa: CSVEGQGEYEQYF
j_gene: TRBJ1-3; v_gene: TRBV28; abundance: once; d_gene: TRBD1; CDR3nt: TGTGCCAGCAGCCCGGGACAGGGAAACACCATATATTTT; CDR3aa: CASSPGQGNTIYF
j_gene: TRBJ2-5; v_gene: TRBV5-1; abundance: once; d_gene: TRBD1; CDR3nt: TGCGCCAGCAGTGACCCCATTTCGACAGGGCAAGAGACCCAGTACTTC; CDR3aa: CASSDPISTGQETQYF
j_gene: TRBJ2-7; v_gene: TRBV5-1; abundance: -; d_gene: -; CDR3nt: TGCGCCAGCAGCTTGGGACAGAGCTCCTACGAGCAGTACTTC; CDR3aa: CASSLGQSSYEQYF
j_gene: TRBJ1-5; v_gene: TRBV5-6; abundance: -; d_gene: -; CDR3nt: TGTGCCAGCAGCTTGGCAGGACAGCCCCAGCATTTT; CDR3aa: CASSLAGQPQHF
j_gene: TRBJ2-1; v_gene: TRBV10-3; abundance: -; d_gene: TRBD1; CDR3nt: TGTGCCATCAGTGAGGAAGGGCAGGGGGCAGGTAATGAGCAGTTCTTC; CDR3aa: CAISEEGQGAGNEQFF
j_gene: TRBJ1-2; v_gene: TRBV5-1; abundance: -; d_gene: -; CDR3nt: TGCGCCAGCAGCGCCGGGGGAGGGGACTATGGCTACACCTTC; CDR3aa: CASSAGGGDYGYTF
j_gene: TRBJ1-2; v_gene: TRBV27; abundance: -; d_gene: -; CDR3nt: TGTGCCAGCAGTTTCTCGGGGAACTATGGCTACACCTTC; CDR3aa: CASSFSGNYGYTF
j_gene: TRBJ2-4; v_gene: TRBV6-6; abundance: -; d_gene: -; CDR3nt: TGTGCCAGCAGTTACTCGGTGCAGGGCCAAAACATTCAGTACTTC; CDR3aa: CASSYSVQGQNIQYF
j_gene: TRBJ2-2; v_gene: TRBV12-3/TRBV12-4; abundance: -; d_gene: -; CDR3nt: TGTGCCACTGGGAGAGACACCGGGGAGCTGTTTTTT; CDR3aa: CATGRDTGELFF
j_gene: TRBJ2-3; v_gene: TRBV5-1; abundance: -; d_gene: TRBD2; CDR3nt: TGCGCCAGCAGCCTTGCAGGGGGACTAGCGGAAAGCACAGATACGCAGTATTTT; CDR3aa: CASSLAGGLAESTDTQYF
j_gene: TRBJ2-3; v_gene: TRBV11-3; abundance: -; d_gene: -; CDR3nt: TGTGCCAGCAGCTTAGACAGTCTTAGCGATACGCAGTATTTT; CDR3aa: CASSLDSLSDTQYF
j_gene: TRBJ1-2; v_gene: TRBV19; abundance: few; d_gene: TRBD1; CDR3nt: TGTGCCAGTACGTACGCTGGGACAGAAAATGGCTACACCTTC; CDR3aa: CASTYAGTENGYTF
j_gene: TRBJ2-1; v_gene: TRBV18; abundance: -; d_gene: TRBD2; CDR3nt: TGTGCCAGCGTCACTAGCGGAGCCTACAATGAGCAGTTCTTC; CDR3aa: CASVTSGAYNEQFF
j_gene: TRBJ2-7; v_gene: TRBV18; abundance: once; d_gene: TRBD2; CDR3nt: TGTGCCAGCTCACTCCAGAATAGCGGGAGAGTCTCCGAGCAGTACTTC; CDR3aa: CASSLQNSGRVSEQYF
j_gene: TRBJ2-7; v_gene: TRBV29-1; abundance: -; d_gene: -; CDR3nt: TGCAGCGTTGCGGAGGGGCTCACCTACGAGCAGTACTTC; CDR3aa: CSVAEGLTYEQYF
j_gene: TRBJ2-3; v_gene: TRBV5-1; abundance: -; d_gene: TRBD2; CDR3nt: TGCGCCAGCAGCCTATCACTAGCGGGGGGCGATACGCAGTATTTT; CDR3aa: CASSLSLAGGDTQYF